The source of this TCR beta chain is a study of T cell responses to AZD1222 COVID-19 vaccine. The CDR3 totals 14 residues. From germline, CDR1 is SGHRS and CDR2 YFSETQ. Between the trimmed V and J ends, which lost 4 bases and 0 bases, there was a span of 10 bases. The method was immunoSEQ multiplex PCR; TCRdb's version includes in-frame clones alone and lacks a portion of them. The sample consists of some 100,000 clones, 88% of them appearing once. The chain employs TRBV5-1 and TRBJ1-1, with no clear D. The clonotype comes from an adult in good health. The sample was peripheral blood, taken on day 0 of MenACWY control vaccination. The CDR3 loop is CASSPPAVNTEAFF. As DNA, the CDR3 is TGCGCCAGCAGCCCACCTGCGGTGAACACTGAAGCTTTCTTT.